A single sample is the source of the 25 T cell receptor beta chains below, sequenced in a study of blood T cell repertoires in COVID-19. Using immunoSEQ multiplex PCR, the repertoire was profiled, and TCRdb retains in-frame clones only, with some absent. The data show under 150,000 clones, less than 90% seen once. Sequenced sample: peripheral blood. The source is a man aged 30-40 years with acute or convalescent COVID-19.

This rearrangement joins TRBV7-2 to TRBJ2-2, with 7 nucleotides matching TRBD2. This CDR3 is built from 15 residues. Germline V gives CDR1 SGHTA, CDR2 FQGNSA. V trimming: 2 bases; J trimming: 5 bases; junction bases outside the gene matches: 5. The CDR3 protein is CASSLPGGMTGELFF. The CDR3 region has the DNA TGTGCCAGCAGCTTACCGGGGGGAATGACCGGGGAGCTGTTTTTT.

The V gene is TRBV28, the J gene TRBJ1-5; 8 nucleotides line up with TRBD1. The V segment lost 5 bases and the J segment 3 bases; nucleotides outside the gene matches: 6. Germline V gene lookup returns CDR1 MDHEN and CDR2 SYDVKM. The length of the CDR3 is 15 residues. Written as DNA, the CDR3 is TGTGCCAGCAGTCCGACAGGGGCGCTCAATCAGCCCCAGCATTTT. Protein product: CASSPTGALNQPQHF.

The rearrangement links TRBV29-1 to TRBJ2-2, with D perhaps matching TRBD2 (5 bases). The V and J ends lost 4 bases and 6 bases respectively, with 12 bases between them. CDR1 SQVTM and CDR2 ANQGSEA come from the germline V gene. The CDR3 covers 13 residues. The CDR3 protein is CSVAETSPGELFF. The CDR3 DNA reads TGCAGCGTTGCTGAAACTAGTCCCGGGGAGCTGTTTTTT.

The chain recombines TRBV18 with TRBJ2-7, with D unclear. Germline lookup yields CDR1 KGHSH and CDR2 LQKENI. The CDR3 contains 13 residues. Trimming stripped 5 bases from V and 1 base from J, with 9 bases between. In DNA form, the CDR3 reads TGTGCCAGCTCAATTGCGGAGTCCTACGAGCAGTACGTC. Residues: CASSIAESYEQYV.

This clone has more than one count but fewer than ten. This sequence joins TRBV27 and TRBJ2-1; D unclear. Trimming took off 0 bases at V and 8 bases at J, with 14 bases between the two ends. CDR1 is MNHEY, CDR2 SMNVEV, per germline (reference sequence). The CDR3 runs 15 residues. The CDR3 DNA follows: TGTGCCAGCAGTTTATCGGTAGATCTCTCCGATGAGCAGTTCTTC. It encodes CASSLSVDLSDEQFF.

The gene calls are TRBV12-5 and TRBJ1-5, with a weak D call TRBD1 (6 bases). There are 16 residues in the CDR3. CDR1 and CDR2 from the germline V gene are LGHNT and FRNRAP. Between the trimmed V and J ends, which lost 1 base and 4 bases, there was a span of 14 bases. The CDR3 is CASGLGRGARNQPQHF. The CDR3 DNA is TGTGCTAGTGGTTTGGGCCGGGGGGCAAGAAATCAGCCCCAGCATTTT.

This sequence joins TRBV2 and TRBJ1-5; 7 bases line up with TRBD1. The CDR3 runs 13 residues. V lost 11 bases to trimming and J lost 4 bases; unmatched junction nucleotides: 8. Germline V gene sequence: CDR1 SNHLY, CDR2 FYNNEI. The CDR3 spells CAGMTGPNQPQHF. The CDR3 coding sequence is TGTGCCGGGATGACAGGGCCGAATCAGCCCCAGCATTTT.

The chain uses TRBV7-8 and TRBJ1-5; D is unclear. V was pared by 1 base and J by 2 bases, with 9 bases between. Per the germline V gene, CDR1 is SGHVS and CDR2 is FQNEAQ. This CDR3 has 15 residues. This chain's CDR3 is CASSLVLQGNQPQHF. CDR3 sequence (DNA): TGTGCCAGCAGCTTAGTTCTGCAGGGCAATCAGCCCCAGCATTTT.

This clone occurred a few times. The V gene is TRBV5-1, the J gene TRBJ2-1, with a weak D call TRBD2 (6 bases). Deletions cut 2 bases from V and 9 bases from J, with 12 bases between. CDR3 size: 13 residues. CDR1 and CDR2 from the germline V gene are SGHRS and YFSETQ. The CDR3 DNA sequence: TGCGCCAGCAGCTTAACGGGAGCGGTTGAGCAGTTCTTC. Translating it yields CASSLTGAVEQFF.

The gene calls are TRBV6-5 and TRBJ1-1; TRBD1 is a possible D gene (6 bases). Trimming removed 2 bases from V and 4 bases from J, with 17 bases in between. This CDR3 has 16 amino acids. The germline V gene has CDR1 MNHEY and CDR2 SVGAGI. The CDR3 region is CASSYSGGALATEAFF. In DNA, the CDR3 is TGTGCCAGCAGTTACAGTGGGGGGGCCCTCGCCACTGAAGCTTTCTTT.

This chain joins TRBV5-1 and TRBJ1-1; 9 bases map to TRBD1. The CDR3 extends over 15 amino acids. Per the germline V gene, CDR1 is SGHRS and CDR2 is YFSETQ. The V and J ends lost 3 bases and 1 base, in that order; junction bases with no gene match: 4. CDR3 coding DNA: TGCGCCAGCAGCTCTACAGGGGGCTGGAACACTGAAGCTTTCTTT. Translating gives CASSSTGGWNTEAFF. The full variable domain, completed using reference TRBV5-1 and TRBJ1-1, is KAGVTQTPRYLIKTRGQQVTLSCSPISGHRSVSWYQQTPGQGLQFLFEYFSETQRNKGNFPGRFSGRQFSNSRSEMNVSTLELGDSALYLCASSSTGGWNTEAFFGQGTRLTVV.

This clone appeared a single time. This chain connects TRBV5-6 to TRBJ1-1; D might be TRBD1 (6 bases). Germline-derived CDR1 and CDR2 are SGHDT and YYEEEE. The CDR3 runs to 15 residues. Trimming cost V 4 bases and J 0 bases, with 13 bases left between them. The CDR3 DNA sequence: TGTGCCAGCAGCGCCAGACAGGCCATGAACACTGAAGCTTTCTTT. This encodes CASSARQAMNTEAFF.

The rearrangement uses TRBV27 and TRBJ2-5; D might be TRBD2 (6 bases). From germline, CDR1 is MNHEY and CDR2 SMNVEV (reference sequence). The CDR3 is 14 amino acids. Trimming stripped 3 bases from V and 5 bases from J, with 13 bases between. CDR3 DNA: TGTGCCAGCAGTTTGCGGGGAAGGTGGGAGACCCAGTACTTC. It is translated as CASSLRGRWETQYF.

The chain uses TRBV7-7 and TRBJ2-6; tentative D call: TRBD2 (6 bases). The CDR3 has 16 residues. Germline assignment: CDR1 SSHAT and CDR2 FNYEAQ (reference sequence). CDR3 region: CATMSRGSGGANVLTF. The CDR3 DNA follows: TGTGCTACTATGAGCCGGGGGTCGGGAGGGGCCAACGTCCTGACTTTC. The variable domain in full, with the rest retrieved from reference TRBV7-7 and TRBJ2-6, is GAGVSQSPRYKVTKRGQDVTLRCDPISSHATLYWYQQALGQGPEFLTYFNYEAQPDKSGLPSDRFSAERPEGSISTLTIQRTEQRDSAMYRCATMSRGSGGANVLTFGAGSRLTVL.

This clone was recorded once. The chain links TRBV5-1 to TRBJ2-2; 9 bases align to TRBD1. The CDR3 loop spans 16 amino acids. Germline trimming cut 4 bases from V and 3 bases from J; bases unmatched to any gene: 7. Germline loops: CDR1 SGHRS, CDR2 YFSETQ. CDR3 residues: CASSPTDRGYTGELFF. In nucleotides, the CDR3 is TGCGCCAGCAGCCCAACCGACAGGGGGTACACCGGGGAGCTGTTTTTT. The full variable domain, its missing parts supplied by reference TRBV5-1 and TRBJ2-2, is KAGVTQTPRYLIKTRGQQVTLSCSPISGHRSVSWYQQTPGQGLQFLFEYFSETQRNKGNFPGRFSGRQFSNSRSEMNVSTLELGDSALYLCASSPTDRGYTGELFFGEGSRLTVL.

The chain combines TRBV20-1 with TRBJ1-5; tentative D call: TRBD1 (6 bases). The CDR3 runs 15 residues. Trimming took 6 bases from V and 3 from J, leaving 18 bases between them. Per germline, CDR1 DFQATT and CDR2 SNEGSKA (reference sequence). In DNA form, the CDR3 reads TGCAGTGCCAGTAAATACCGGGACACCAATCAGCCCCAGCATTTT. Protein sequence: CSASKYRDTNQPQHF.

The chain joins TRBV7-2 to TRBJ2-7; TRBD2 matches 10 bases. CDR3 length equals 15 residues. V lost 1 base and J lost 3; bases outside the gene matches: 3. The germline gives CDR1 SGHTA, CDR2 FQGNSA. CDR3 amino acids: CASSLEPSGGYEQYF. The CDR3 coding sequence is TGTGCCAGCAGCTTAGAGCCTAGCGGGGGCTACGAGCAGTACTTC.

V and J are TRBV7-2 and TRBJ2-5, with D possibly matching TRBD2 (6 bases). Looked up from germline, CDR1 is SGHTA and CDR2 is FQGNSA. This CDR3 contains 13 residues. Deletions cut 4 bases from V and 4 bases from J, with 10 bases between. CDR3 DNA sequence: TGTGCCAGCAGCTGGGCGACTAGAGAGACCCAGTACTTC. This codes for CASSWATRETQYF.

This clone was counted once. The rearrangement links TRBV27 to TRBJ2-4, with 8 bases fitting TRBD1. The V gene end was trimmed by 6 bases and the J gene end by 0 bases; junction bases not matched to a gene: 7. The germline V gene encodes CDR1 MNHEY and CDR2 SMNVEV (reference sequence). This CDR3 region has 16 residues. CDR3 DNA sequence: TGTGCCAGCAGCGGAGGACAGGGACTAGCCAAAAACATTCAGTACTTC. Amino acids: CASSGGQGLAKNIQYF.

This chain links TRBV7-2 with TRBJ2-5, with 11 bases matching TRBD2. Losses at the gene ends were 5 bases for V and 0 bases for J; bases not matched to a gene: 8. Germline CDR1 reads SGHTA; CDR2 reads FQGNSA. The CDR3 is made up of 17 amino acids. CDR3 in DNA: TGTGCCAGCAGCCAAACGGGACTAGCGGCCTACCAAGAGACCCAGTACTTC. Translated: CASSQTGLAAYQETQYF.

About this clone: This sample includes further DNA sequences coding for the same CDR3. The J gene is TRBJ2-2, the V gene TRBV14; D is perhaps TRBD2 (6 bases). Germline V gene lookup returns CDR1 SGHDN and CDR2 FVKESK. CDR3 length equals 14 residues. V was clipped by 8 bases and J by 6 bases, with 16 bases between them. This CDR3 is CASAGPYAAGELFF. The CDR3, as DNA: TGTGCCAGCGCGGGGCCCTATGCCGCCGGGGAGCTGTTTTTT.

CDR3 sequence (DNA): TGTGCCAGTAGAGACCCCGGGACAGGGGGTAACGGCAATCAGCCCCAGCATTTT. It yields the protein CASRDPGTGGNGNQPQHF. The J gene is TRBJ1-5, the V gene TRBV19; 11 bases agree with TRBD1. Per the germline V gene, CDR1 is LNHDA and CDR2 is SQIVND (reference sequence). With 6 bases clipped from V and 2 bases from J, the junction kept 12 bases outside the gene matches. This CDR3 has 18 amino acids.

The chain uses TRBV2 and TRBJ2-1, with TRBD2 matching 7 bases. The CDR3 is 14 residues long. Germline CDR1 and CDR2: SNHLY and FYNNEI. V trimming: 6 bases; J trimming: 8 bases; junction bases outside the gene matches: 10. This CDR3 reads CASSNLVGGDEQFF. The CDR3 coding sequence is TGTGCCAGCAGCAACCTAGTGGGGGGGGATGAGCAGTTCTTC.

In DNA form, the CDR3 reads TGCGCCAGCAGCGACGTAGCGGAAGAGACCCAGTACTTC. Its translation: CASSDVAEETQYF. The chain joins TRBV5-1 to TRBJ2-5; TRBD2 might be the D (6 bases). This CDR3 is 13 amino acids long. CDR1 is SGHRS, CDR2 YFSETQ, per germline. V lost 4 bases and J lost 3, with 10 bases in between.

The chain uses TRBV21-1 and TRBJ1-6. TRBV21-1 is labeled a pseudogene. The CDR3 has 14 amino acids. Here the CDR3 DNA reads TGTGCCGGCCCGGGGTTCGTACATAATTCACCCCTCCACTTT. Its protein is CAGPGFVHNSPLHF.